The text below deals with one T cell receptor beta chain. Its antigen is not known. TCRdb called the 5' RACE reads again in MiXCR, with one record for every CDR3 protein. The sample lists 250,000 to 300,000 distinct CDR3 sequences, over 15% seen once, with less than 9.5% in the top ten. The record originates from a study of CD8 T cells in ankylosing spondylitis. Trimming left V 4 bases short and J 9 bases short, with 12 bases between. The CDR3 has 13 amino acids. The study, taken as a whole, reports: Certain motif variants had earlier been reported in reactive arthritis synovial fluid and blood. In ankylosing spondylitis patients, matched synovial fluid reportedly showed significant enrichment of disease-linked clones.

This sequence was found in a male donor with ankylosing spondylitis or in good health (not recorded which). This chain joins TRBV12-3 or TRBV12-4 and TRBJ1-4, with D maybe TRBD1 (5 bases). Sequenced input: blood, either unsorted or a sorted T cell fraction (not recorded which). The CDR3 region is CASSSLGGKKLFF. CDR3 nucleotides: TGTGCCAGCAGTTCGCTGGGGGGAAAAAAACTGTTTTTT.